The following is a TCR beta chain sequence with its context. No conserved phenylalanine or tryptophan is present at the end of the CDR3, so a read error is the likely explanation. These data come from a study of tumor-infiltrating lymphocytes in primary liver carcinoma. Making TCR beta cDNA involved approximately 530 ng total RNA and a constant-region primer. For TCR beta, libraries were produced by three nested multiplex PCR rounds using slightly modified ARM-PCR. A C-beta reverse primer was combined with TRBV1-TRBV30 forward primers in the first two PCR rounds, and each round had ten to eleven cycles. TCRdb fed the multiplex PCR reads into MiXCR, producing one record per CDR3 protein. The sample shows about 180,000 distinct CDR3 sequences, 60% of them seen only once. Blood RNA came from unsorted whole blood; germline DNA was also extracted. Germline CDR1 reads SGHRS; CDR2 reads YFSETQ. This CDR3 spans 14 amino acids. The V segment lost 3 bases and the J segment 1 base; nucleotides outside the gene matches: 1.

Source material: peripheral blood. This chain uses TRBV5-1 with TRBJ1-1; 9 nucleotides match TRBD1. The origin of this receptor is a man aged 35 to 55 with primary liver carcinoma and hepatitis B virus infection. The CDR3 region is CASSWTGENTEAFI. CDR3 in DNA: TGCGCCAGCAGCTGGACAGGGGAGAACACTGAAGCTTTCATT.